This TCR beta chain appears in the sequencing data of a study of beta chain features in type 1 diabetes. The study, taken as a whole, reports: Moderately but significantly shorter TCRB CDR3s were found in Type 1 diabetes patients in all four CD4+ subsets.

A note on this clone: What it binds is not known.

This CDR3 spans 10 amino acids. The V gene lost 6 bases and the J gene lost 10 bases, with 7 bases spanning the gap. Germline CDR1 LNHDA, CDR2 SQIVND (reference sequence). The sequenced template was cDNA made from the entire isolated RNA. Sequenced by immunoSEQ multiplex PCR; TCRdb stores in-frame clones only, minus some. Among hundreds of thousands of clones listed, 10% to 15% were seen once. The sequencing sample was made of naive CD4+ T cells from blood. This receptor was obtained from a woman younger than 30 with type 1 diabetes. The chain is built from TRBV19 and TRBJ2-1; possible D gene TRBD2, 6 bases. This CDR3 reads CASSGREQFF. The CDR3 DNA is TGTGCCAGTAGCGGGAGAGAGCAGTTCTTC. Full variable domain (remainder filled in from reference TRBV19 and TRBJ2-1): DGGITQSPKYLFRKEGQNVTLSCEQNLNHDAMYWYRQDPGQGLRLIYYSQIVNDFQKGDIAEGYSVSREKKESFPLTVTSAQKNPTAFYLCASSGREQFFGPGTRLTVL.